This note documents a single TCR beta chain sequence. Its antigen is undetermined. A second about 7 to 12 cycle PCR used barcoded and J-beta primers. One entry per CDR3 protein, called by TCRdb with MiXCR from the 5' RACE reads. This table has some 760,000 distinct CDR3 sequences, roughly 25% appearing once. The data were obtained in a study of blood T cells in healthy people across ages. Turning to the study itself: Per two T cells, template switching captured roughly one barcoded beta molecule.

Study observations and caveats: No conclusive comparison of naive versus antigen-experienced cells was possible with unsorted PBMCs.

The V gene lost 7 bases and the J gene lost 2 bases, with 16 bases spanning the gap. CDR3 size: 14 residues. CDR1 is DFQATT, CDR2 SNEGSKA, per germline (reference sequence). These data were also reused for a study on T cells of mothers and their children.

Sequencing was done on a sample of blood. The clonotype originates from a boy aged 5-17 years in good health. The chain employs TRBV20-1 and TRBJ2-3; D may be TRBD2 (6 bases). As DNA, the CDR3 is TGCAGTGTCGAGGTGGCGGGATACACAGATACGCAGTATTTT. Translating it yields CSVEVAGYTDTQYF.